This T cell receptor beta chain was captured in a study of T cell responses to AZD1222 COVID-19 vaccine. CDR1 SGHTA and CDR2 FQGNSA come from the germline V gene. Trimming stripped 4 bases from V and 3 bases from J, with 12 bases between. The CDR3 extends over 14 amino acids. Study-wide results and limits: The peak T cell response came first, and repertoires were sampled only after it. Only a handful of AZD1222 recipients, more than five in all, had baseline seropositivity. Clonal diversity was possibly underestimated, and the donors were mostly white British, with more females. Unmutated regions of variants are reportedly targeted by nearly half of spike-specific TCRs.

Comment on this clone: The antigen remains undetermined.

TCRdb keeps only in-frame clones here, not all; method: immunoSEQ multiplex PCR. The repertoire holds around 66,000 clones, with around 74% as singletons. The chain recombines TRBV7-2 with TRBJ1-1, with D perhaps matching TRBD1 (5 bases). The origin of this receptor is an adult in good health. The specimen was peripheral blood, collected on day 0 of MenACWY control vaccination. The CDR3 is CASSYLRGDTEAFF. CDR3 nucleotide sequence: TGTGCCAGCAGCTACTTGCGGGGCGACACTGAAGCTTTCTTT.